The clone carrying this T cell receptor beta chain occurred a few times. Germline V lookup: CDR1 SEHNR, CDR2 FQNEAQ (reference sequence). Trimming removed 5 bases from V and 1 base from J; junction bases left unmatched: 6. The CDR3 spans 15 residues. TCRdb's copy holds only in-frame clones and misses some; the assay was immunoSEQ multiplex PCR. The sample has around 81,000 clones, around 90% seen once; the top ten hold 3.5% to 4.5%. This record belongs to a study of T cell changes during pregnancy in multiple sclerosis. The chain carries TRBV7-9 and TRBJ1-1; 8 nucleotides agree with TRBD1. The specimen comprised peripheral blood, sampled after pregnancy. This sequence originates from a female donor in good health, enrolled as a control in a pregnancy study. CDR3 bases: TGTGCCAGCAGCAACACGGGACAGGAGAACACTGAAGCTTTCTTT. It encodes CASSNTGQENTEAFF.